This T cell receptor beta chain was sequenced in a study of blood T cell repertoires in COVID-19. Study-wide context: The United States, Italy and Spain supplied acute and convalescent COVID-19 samples. In each case, the material was cDNA or gDNA derived from T cells, B-cell-depleted T cells, or PBMCs.

Original data processing: Quantification of nucleated cells was approximated via reference gene primer amplification. Repertoires were generated with immunoSEQ multiplex PCR, while TCRdb's copy carries only in-frame clones and drops some. The V and J calls and the clone size are those of that table, but D and trimming were determined from the DNA. The sample has some 67,000 clones, 87% seen once; the top ten hold approximately 5%. The CDR3 is 16 amino acids. Germline-derived CDR1 and CDR2 are LNHDA and SQIVND (reference sequence). The V segment lost 6 bases and the J segment 3 bases; nucleotides outside the gene matches: 13. This clone has only a few counts.

Material: peripheral blood. V usage is TRBV19 and J usage is TRBJ1-2, with TRBD1 matching over 7 bases. The TCR originated in a man in his fifties or sixties with active COVID-19. CDR3 DNA: TGTGCCAGTAGGACCCGGGGACAGCGCAGGGACTATGGCTACACCTTC. It is translated as CASRTRGQRRDYGYTF.